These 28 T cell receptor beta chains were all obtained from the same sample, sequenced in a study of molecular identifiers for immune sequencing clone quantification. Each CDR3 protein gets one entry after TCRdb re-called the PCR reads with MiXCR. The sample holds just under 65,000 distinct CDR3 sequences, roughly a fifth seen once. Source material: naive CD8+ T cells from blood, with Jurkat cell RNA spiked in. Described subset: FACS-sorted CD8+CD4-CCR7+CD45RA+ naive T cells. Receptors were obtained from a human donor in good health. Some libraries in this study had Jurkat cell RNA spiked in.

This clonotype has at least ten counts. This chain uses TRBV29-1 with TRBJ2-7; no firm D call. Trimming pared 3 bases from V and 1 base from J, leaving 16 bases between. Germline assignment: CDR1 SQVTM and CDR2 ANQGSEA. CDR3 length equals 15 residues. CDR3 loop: CSVDSGQDGSYEQYF. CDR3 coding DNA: TGCAGCGTTGATTCTGGCCAGGACGGTTCCTACGAGCAGTACTTC.

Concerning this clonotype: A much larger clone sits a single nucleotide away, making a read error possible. The CDR3 spells CASSQESPDEQFF. DNA of the CDR3: TGCGCCAGCAGCCAGGAGAGCCCCGATGAGCAGTTCTTC. The chain recombines TRBV4-1 with TRBJ2-1; D ambiguous. The CDR3 covers 13 residues. CDR1 MGHRA and CDR2 YSYEKL come from the germline V gene. Trimming took 3 bases from V and 8 from J, leaving 11 bases between them.

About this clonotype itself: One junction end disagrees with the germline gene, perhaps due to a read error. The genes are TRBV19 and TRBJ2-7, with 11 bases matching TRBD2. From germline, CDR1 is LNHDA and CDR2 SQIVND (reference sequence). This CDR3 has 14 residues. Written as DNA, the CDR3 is TGTGCCAGTAGAATAGCGGGAGGGGCCTACGAGCAGTACTTC. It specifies CASRIAGGAYEQYF.

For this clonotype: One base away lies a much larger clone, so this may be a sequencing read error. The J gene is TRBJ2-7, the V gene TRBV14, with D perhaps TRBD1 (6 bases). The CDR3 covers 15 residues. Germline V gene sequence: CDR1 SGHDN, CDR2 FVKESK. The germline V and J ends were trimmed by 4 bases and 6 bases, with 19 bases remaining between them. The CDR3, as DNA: TGTGCCAGCAGCCTCCTACAGGGTTTTAGGTCCGAGCAGTACTTC. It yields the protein CASSLLQGFRSEQYF. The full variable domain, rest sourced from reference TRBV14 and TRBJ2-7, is EAGVTQFPSHSVIEKGQTVTLRCDPISGHDNLYWYRRVMGKEIKFLLHFVKESKQDESGMPNNRFLAERTGGTYSTLKVQPAELEDSGVYFCASSLLQGFRSEQYFGPGTRLTVT.

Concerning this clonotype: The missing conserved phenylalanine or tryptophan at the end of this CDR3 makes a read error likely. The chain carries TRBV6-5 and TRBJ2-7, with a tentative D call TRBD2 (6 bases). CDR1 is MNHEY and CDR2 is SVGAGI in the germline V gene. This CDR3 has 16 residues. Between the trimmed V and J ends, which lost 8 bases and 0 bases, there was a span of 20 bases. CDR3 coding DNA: TGTGCCAGCGGTCCCGGGACTTACGTCTACTCCTACGAGCAGTACCTC. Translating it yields CASGPGTYVYSYEQYL.

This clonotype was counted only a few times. The chain's CDR3 is CASSFTGVNEQFF. CDR3 in DNA: TGTGCCAGCAGTTTCACAGGGGTCAATGAGCAGTTCTTC. The V call is TRBV27, the J call TRBJ2-1, with TRBD1 matching 7 bases. Germline CDR1 is MNHEY and CDR2 is SMNVEV (reference sequence). Trimming at V came to 3 bases and at J to 6 bases, leaving 2 bases not matched to a gene. The CDR3 is 13 residues long.

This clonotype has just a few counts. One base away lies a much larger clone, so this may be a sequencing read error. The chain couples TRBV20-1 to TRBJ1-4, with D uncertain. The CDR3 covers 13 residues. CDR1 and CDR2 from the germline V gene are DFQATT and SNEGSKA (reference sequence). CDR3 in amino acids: CSARPVSGEELFF. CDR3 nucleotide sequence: TGCAGTGCTAGACCCGTCTCTGGTGAAGAACTGTTTTTT.

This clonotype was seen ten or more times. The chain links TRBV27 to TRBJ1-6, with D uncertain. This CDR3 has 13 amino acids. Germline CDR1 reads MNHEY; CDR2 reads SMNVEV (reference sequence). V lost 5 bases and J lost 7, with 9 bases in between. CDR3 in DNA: TGTGCCAGCAGTCCCACAGCCAATTCACCCCTCCACTTT. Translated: CASSPTANSPLHF.

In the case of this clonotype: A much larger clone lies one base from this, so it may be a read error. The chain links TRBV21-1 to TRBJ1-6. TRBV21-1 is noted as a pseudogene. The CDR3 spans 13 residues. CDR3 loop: CASLGSTNSPLHF. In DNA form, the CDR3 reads TGTGCCAGCTTGGGCAGCACAAATTCACCCCTCCACTTT.

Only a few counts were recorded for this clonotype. The CDR3 coding sequence is TGTGCCAGCAGGCAGGGCACTGAAGCTTTCTTT. This translates into CASRQGTEAFF. The chain recombines TRBV27 with TRBJ1-1; the D gene is possibly TRBD1 (5 bases). Looked up from germline, CDR1 is MNHEY and CDR2 is SMNVEV (reference sequence). V was clipped by 6 bases and J by 4 bases, with 6 bases between them. This CDR3 spans 11 amino acids.

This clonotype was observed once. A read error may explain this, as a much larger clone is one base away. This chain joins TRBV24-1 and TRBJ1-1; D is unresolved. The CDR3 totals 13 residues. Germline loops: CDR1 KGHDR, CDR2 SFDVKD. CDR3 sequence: CATRAFNQPEALF. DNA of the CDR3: TGTGCCACCAGGGCATTTAACCAGCCTGAAGCTCTCTTT.

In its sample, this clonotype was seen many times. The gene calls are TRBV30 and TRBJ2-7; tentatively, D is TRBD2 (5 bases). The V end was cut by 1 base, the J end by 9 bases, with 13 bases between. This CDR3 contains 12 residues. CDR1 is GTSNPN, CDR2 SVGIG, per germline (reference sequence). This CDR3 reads CAWSDTLRGQYF. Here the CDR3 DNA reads TGTGCCTGGAGTGACACATTACGGGGGCAGTACTTC.

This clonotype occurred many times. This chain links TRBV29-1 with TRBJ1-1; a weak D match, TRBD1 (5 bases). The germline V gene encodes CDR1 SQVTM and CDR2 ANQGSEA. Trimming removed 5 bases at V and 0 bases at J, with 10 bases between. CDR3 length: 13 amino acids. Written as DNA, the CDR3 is TGCAGCGTTTCGGGACCGCTGAACACTGAAGCTTTCTTT. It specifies CSVSGPLNTEAFF.

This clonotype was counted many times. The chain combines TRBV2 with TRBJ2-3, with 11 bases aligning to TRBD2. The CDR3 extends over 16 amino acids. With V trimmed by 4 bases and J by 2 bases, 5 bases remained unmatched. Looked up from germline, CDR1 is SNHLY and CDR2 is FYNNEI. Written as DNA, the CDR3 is TGTGCCAGCAGTGCGACTAGCGGGACCCTCACAGATACGCAGTATTTT. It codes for CASSATSGTLTDTQYF. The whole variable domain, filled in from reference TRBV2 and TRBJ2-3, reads EPEVTQTPSHQVTQMGQEVILRCVPISNHLYFYWYRQILGQKVEFLVSFYNNEISEKSEIFDDQFSVERPDGSNFTLKIRSTKLEDSAMYFCASSATSGTLTDTQYFGPGTRLTVL.

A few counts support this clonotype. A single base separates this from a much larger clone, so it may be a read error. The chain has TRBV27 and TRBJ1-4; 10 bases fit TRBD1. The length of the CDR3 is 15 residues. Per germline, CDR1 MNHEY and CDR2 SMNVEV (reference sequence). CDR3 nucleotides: TGTGCCAGCAGTTCACCGGGACAGGGGAATGAAAAACCGTTTTTT. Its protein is CASSSPGQGNEKPFF.

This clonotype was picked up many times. CDR3 loop: CASSPESEDTQYF. CDR3 coding DNA: TGTGCCAGCAGCCCAGAGTCGGAAGATACGCAGTATTTT. J is TRBJ2-3 and V is TRBV13; D unresolved. Germline CDR1 is PRHDT and CDR2 is FYEKMQ (reference sequence). Trimming shortened V by 5 bases and J by 5 bases, and 11 bases separated the two germline ends. The CDR3 runs to 13 residues.

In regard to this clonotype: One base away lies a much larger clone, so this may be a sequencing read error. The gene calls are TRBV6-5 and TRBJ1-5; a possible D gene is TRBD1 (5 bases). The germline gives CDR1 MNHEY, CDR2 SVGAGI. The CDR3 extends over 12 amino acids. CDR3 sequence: CTSRQFGQPQHF. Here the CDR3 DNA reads TGTACCAGCAGACAGTTTGGTCAGCCCCAGCATTTT.

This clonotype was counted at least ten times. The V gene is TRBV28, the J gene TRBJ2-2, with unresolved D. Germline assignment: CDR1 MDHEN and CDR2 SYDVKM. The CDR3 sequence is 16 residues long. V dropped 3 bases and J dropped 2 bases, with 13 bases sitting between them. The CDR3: CASSFPVTRNTGELFF. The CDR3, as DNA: TGTGCCAGCAGTTTTCCCGTTACCAGAAACACCGGGGAGCTGTTTTTT.

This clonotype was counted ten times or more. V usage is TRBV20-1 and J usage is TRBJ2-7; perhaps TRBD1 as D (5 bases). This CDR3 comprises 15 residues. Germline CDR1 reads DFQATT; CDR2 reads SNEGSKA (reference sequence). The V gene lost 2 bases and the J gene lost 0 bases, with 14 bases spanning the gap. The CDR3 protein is CSARRQPPSSYEQYF. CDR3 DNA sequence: TGCAGTGCTAGACGACAGCCTCCGAGCTCCTACGAGCAGTACTTC.

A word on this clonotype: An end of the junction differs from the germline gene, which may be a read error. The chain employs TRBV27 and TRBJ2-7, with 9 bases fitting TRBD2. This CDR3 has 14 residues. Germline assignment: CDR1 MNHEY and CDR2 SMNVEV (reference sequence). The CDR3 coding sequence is TGTGCCGGCAGTCTAGCGGGGTTAACCTACGAGCAGTACTTC. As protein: CAGSLAGLTYEQYF.

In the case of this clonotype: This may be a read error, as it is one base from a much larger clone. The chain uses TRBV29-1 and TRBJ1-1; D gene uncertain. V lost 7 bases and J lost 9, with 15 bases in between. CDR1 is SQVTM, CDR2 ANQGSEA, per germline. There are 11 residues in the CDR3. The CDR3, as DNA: TGCAGCGCTGGGGTGGCAGAAAAAGCTTTCTTT. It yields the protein CSAGVAEKAFF.

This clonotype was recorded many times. The CDR3 DNA follows: TGTGCCAGCAGCACAAGCGATGGCAGCCTAGACTCCTACAATGAGCAGTTCTTC. Protein: CASSTSDGSLDSYNEQFF. The chain joins TRBV7-2 to TRBJ2-1; D uncertain. This CDR3 is built from 18 residues. The germline V gene has CDR1 SGHTA and CDR2 FQGNSA. The ends were cut back, 5 bases at V and 0 bases at J, with 20 bases in the middle.

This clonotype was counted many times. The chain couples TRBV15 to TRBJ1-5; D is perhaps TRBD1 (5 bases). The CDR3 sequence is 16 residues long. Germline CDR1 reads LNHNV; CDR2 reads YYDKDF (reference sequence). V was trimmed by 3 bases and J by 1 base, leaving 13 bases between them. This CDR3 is CATSRGRGASNQPQHF. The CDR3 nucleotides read TGTGCCACCAGCAGGGGAAGGGGCGCAAGCAATCAGCCCCAGCATTTT.

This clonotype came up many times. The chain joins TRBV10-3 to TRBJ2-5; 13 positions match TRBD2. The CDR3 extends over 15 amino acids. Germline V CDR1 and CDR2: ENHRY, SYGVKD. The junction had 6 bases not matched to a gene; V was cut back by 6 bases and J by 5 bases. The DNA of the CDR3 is TGTGCCATCAGCAATGGACTAGCGGGAGTGGAGACCCAGTACTTC. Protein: CAISNGLAGVETQYF.

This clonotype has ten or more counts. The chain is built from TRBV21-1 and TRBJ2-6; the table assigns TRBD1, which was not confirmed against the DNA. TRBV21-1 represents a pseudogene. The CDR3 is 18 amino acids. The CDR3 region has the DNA TGTGCCAGCAGCAAGCCGGGGGCAAACATCTCTGGGGCCAACGTCCTGACTTTC. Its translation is CASSKPGANISGANVLTF.

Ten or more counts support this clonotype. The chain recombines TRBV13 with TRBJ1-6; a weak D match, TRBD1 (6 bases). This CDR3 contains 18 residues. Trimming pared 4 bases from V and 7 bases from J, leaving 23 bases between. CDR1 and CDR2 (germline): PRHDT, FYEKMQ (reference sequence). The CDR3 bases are TGTGCCAGCAGCTCGACCCTTCGGGACATTACAAGGAATTCACCCCTCCACTTT. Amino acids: CASSSTLRDITRNSPLHF.

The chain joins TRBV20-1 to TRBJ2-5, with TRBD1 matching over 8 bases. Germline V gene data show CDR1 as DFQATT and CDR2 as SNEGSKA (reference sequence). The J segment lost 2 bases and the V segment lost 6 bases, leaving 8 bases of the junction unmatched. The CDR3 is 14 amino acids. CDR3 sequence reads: CSANPGQAQETQYF. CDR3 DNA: TGCAGTGCAAACCCGGGACAGGCACAAGAGACCCAGTACTTC.

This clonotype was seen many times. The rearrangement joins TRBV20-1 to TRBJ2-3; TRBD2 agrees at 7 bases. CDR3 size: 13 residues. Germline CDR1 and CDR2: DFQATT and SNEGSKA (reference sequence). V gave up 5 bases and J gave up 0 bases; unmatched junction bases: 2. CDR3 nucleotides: TGCAGTGCTCATAGCGGGAGCACAGATACGCAGTATTTT. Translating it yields CSAHSGSTDTQYF.